Listed below are T cell receptor beta chains from one sample, sequenced in a study of yellow fever vaccine responses in identical twins. TCRdb called the RT-PCR reads again in MiXCR, with one record for every CDR3 protein. The sample shows 900 to 1,100 distinct CDR3 sequences, 75% to 85% of them seen only once. Here the sequenced sample was T cells from blood (PBMCs), unsorted or a sorted subset (not recorded which), taken before or after yellow fever vaccination (not recorded which). These TCRs come from a female donor who received the yellow fever vaccine. CDR3s include the opening cysteine and the closing phenylalanine or tryptophan. Fields, in order: CDR3 DNA, CDR3 protein, D gene, V gene, clone size, J gene. The D gene is left open where the match is weak. Expanded clones are given a class, and other clones once, few, many or no size at all.

cdr3_nt: TGTGCCAGCAGTGGCCGGGACAGAGGAGCTAACTATGGCTACACCTTC; cdr3_aa: CASSGRDRGANYGYTF; d_call: TRBD1; v_call: TRBV6-1; clone_size: NA; j_call: TRBJ1-2
cdr3_nt: TGCAGTGCAGGGCGGGGCACCACTAGCACAGATACGCAGTATTTT; cdr3_aa: CSAGRGTTSTDTQYF; d_call: NA; v_call: TRBV20-1; clone_size: NA; j_call: TRBJ2-3
cdr3_nt: TGTGCCACCAGTGAGACAGGGTACAATGAGCAGTTCTTC; cdr3_aa: CATSETGYNEQFF; d_call: TRBD1; v_call: TRBV24-1; clone_size: NA; j_call: TRBJ2-1
cdr3_nt: TGTGCCACCAGCAGGGGAAGTGGTTTAAGTGAGCAGTTCTTC; cdr3_aa: CATSRGSGLSEQFF; d_call: NA; v_call: TRBV15; clone_size: NA; j_call: TRBJ2-1
cdr3_nt: TGTGCAAGTCGCTTAGGCTTGAGGGGGGCGCAGCCTGAAGCTTTCTTT; cdr3_aa: CASRLGLRGAQPEAFF; d_call: NA; v_call: TRBV12-2; clone_size: NA; j_call: TRBJ1-1
cdr3_nt: TGTGCCACCAGCAGAGTGGTGGGAGCGTCCTACAATGAGCAGTTCTTC; cdr3_aa: CATSRVVGASYNEQFF; d_call: NA; v_call: TRBV15; clone_size: once; j_call: TRBJ2-1
cdr3_nt: TGTGCCAGCAGCGCCCGGGTGAATGAGCAGTTCTTC; cdr3_aa: CASSARVNEQFF; d_call: NA; v_call: TRBV11-3; clone_size: NA; j_call: TRBJ2-1
cdr3_nt: TGTGCCAGTAGTTACGGGACGTACGAGCAGTACTTC; cdr3_aa: CASSYGTYEQYF; d_call: NA; v_call: TRBV19; clone_size: NA; j_call: TRBJ2-7
cdr3_nt: TGTGCCACCAGCAGAGTTCCTTCAAGGAATGAGCAGTTCTTC; cdr3_aa: CATSRVPSRNEQFF; d_call: NA; v_call: TRBV15; clone_size: NA; j_call: TRBJ2-1
cdr3_nt: TGTGCTAGCAGCACAGGGGATAACACCGGGGAGCTGTTTTTT; cdr3_aa: CASSTGDNTGELFF; d_call: TRBD1; v_call: TRBV7-7; clone_size: NA; j_call: TRBJ2-2
cdr3_nt: TGCGCCAGCAGTCAATCTGGCAGTATCGGAAACACCATATATTTT; cdr3_aa: CASSQSGSIGNTIYF; d_call: NA; v_call: TRBV23-1; clone_size: large; j_call: TRBJ1-3
cdr3_nt: TGTGCCAGCAGCGGCGGACTAGCGGGGGGCGCAGATACGCAGTATTTT; cdr3_aa: CASSGGLAGGADTQYF; d_call: TRBD2; v_call: TRBV11-3; clone_size: NA; j_call: TRBJ2-3
cdr3_nt: TGCAGCGTTAGGCGAACCAACACCGGGGAGCTGTTTTTT; cdr3_aa: CSVRRTNTGELFF; d_call: NA; v_call: TRBV29-1; clone_size: NA; j_call: TRBJ2-2
cdr3_nt: TGTGCCATCAGTCCCGGGACAGGGGCGAACACTGAAGCTTTCTTT; cdr3_aa: CAISPGTGANTEAFF; d_call: TRBD1; v_call: TRBV10-3; clone_size: NA; j_call: TRBJ1-1
cdr3_nt: TGTGCCAGCAACCCCGGGACGCGTGACACTGAAGCTTTCTTT; cdr3_aa: CASNPGTRDTEAFF; d_call: NA; v_call: TRBV12-3/TRBV12-4; clone_size: NA; j_call: TRBJ1-1
cdr3_nt: TGTGCCAGCAGCGTAGGGAGGTATGAGCAGTTCTTC; cdr3_aa: CASSVGRYEQFF; d_call: NA; v_call: TRBV11-2; clone_size: NA; j_call: TRBJ2-1
cdr3_nt: TGTGCTAGCAGCTCGGGAAGCGGGTCTGGAAACACCATATATTTT; cdr3_aa: CASSSGSGSGNTIYF; d_call: NA; v_call: TRBV7-7; clone_size: NA; j_call: TRBJ1-3
cdr3_nt: TGTGCCATCAGGGGGACAGGCAGTAATTCACCCCTCCACTTT; cdr3_aa: CAIRGTGSNSPLHF; d_call: TRBD1; v_call: TRBV10-3; clone_size: large; j_call: TRBJ1-6
cdr3_nt: TGTGCCAGCAGCCCTCGGGACAGGGAAATCGGTGGCTACACCTTC; cdr3_aa: CASSPRDREIGGYTF; d_call: TRBD1; v_call: TRBV7-9; clone_size: NA; j_call: TRBJ1-2
cdr3_nt: TGTGCCAGCAGCCCTCTCGGGGTCACCTCTGGAAACACCATATATTTT; cdr3_aa: CASSPLGVTSGNTIYF; d_call: NA; v_call: TRBV14; clone_size: NA; j_call: TRBJ1-3
cdr3_nt: TGTGCCAGCAGTGAATCTGGGGCCAACGTCCTGACTTTC; cdr3_aa: CASSESGANVLTF; d_call: NA; v_call: TRBV7-3; clone_size: NA; j_call: TRBJ2-6
cdr3_nt: TGTGCCAGTAGTCCACCCGGGACTAGCAGCCGGACCCAGTACTTC; cdr3_aa: CASSPPGTSSRTQYF; d_call: TRBD2; v_call: TRBV19; clone_size: NA; j_call: TRBJ2-5
cdr3_nt: TGTGCCAGCAGCAGAGACATGAGCAATCAGCCCCAGCATTTT; cdr3_aa: CASSRDMSNQPQHF; d_call: NA; v_call: TRBV2; clone_size: NA; j_call: TRBJ1-5
cdr3_nt: TGTGCCTGGAGTGAACAGTACTATGGCTACACCTTC; cdr3_aa: CAWSEQYYGYTF; d_call: NA; v_call: TRBV30; clone_size: NA; j_call: TRBJ1-2
cdr3_nt: TGTGCCAGCAGTGACTCGGTCGGCACAGATACGCAGTATTTT; cdr3_aa: CASSDSVGTDTQYF; d_call: NA; v_call: TRBV6-4; clone_size: few; j_call: TRBJ2-3
cdr3_nt: TGTGCAACCGCGAGACAACAGAACACTGAAGCTTTCTTT; cdr3_aa: CATARQQNTEAFF; d_call: NA; v_call: TRBV10-3; clone_size: NA; j_call: TRBJ1-1
cdr3_nt: TGCGCCAGCAGCCAAGAGGAGCAGGGGGGGGGCACCGGGGAGCTGTTTTTT; cdr3_aa: CASSQEEQGGGTGELFF; d_call: NA; v_call: TRBV4-1; clone_size: NA; j_call: TRBJ2-2
cdr3_nt: TGTGCCAGCAGCGGGGGAGGAGGGGCCAATGAGCAGTTCTTC; cdr3_aa: CASSGGGGANEQFF; d_call: NA; v_call: TRBV7-6; clone_size: NA; j_call: TRBJ2-1
cdr3_nt: TGTGCCAGCAGACCGATGAGCAGCTATGACTACGAGCAGTACTTC; cdr3_aa: CASRPMSSYDYEQYF; d_call: NA; v_call: TRBV12-3/TRBV12-4; clone_size: NA; j_call: TRBJ2-7
cdr3_nt: TGTGCCAGCCCACAGGGGTGGGACACTGAAGCTTTCTTT; cdr3_aa: CASPQGWDTEAFF; d_call: TRBD1; v_call: TRBV9; clone_size: once; j_call: TRBJ1-1
cdr3_nt: TGTGCCAGCAGTTTCGAACAGGCTTACTCCTACAATGAGCAGTTCTTC; cdr3_aa: CASSFEQAYSYNEQFF; d_call: NA; v_call: TRBV6-5; clone_size: NA; j_call: TRBJ2-1
cdr3_nt: TGTGCCAGCATCTCCAGGAGCTCCTACAATGAGCAGTTCTTC; cdr3_aa: CASISRSSYNEQFF; d_call: NA; v_call: TRBV11-1; clone_size: NA; j_call: TRBJ2-1
cdr3_nt: TGTGCCAGCAGTGAAGCGACAGCCTCCAACTATGGCTACACCTTC; cdr3_aa: CASSEATASNYGYTF; d_call: NA; v_call: TRBV6-1; clone_size: few; j_call: TRBJ1-2
cdr3_nt: TGCAGTGCTAGAGGTGGGGCCGGGACTAGCGGGAGGTCCTACAATGAGCAGTTCTTC; cdr3_aa: CSARGGAGTSGRSYNEQFF; d_call: TRBD2; v_call: TRBV20-1; clone_size: NA; j_call: TRBJ2-1
cdr3_nt: TGTGCCAGCAGGGGGACTAGCGGGAGAAGGAGCTCCTACGAGCAGTACTTC; cdr3_aa: CASRGTSGRRSSYEQYF; d_call: TRBD2; v_call: TRBV6-1; clone_size: NA; j_call: TRBJ2-7
cdr3_nt: TGTGCCAGCAGCCAAGTGGCTAGCGGGGGGGCGGATACGCAGTATTTT; cdr3_aa: CASSQVASGGADTQYF; d_call: TRBD2; v_call: TRBV14; clone_size: once; j_call: TRBJ2-3
cdr3_nt: TGTGCCAGCAGCTTAGGGAGAACCGGGAGTCGCCAAGAGACCCAGTACTTC; cdr3_aa: CASSLGRTGSRQETQYF; d_call: NA; v_call: TRBV7-9; clone_size: NA; j_call: TRBJ2-5
cdr3_nt: TGTGCCAGCAGCTTAGTAGCGGGGGGGCCCCAAGAGACCCAGTACTTC; cdr3_aa: CASSLVAGGPQETQYF; d_call: TRBD2; v_call: TRBV11-1; clone_size: NA; j_call: TRBJ2-5
cdr3_nt: TGTGCCAGCAGTTACGGCGCTAGCGGGGCAAAAGAGACCCAGTACTTC; cdr3_aa: CASSYGASGAKETQYF; d_call: TRBD2; v_call: TRBV6-5; clone_size: NA; j_call: TRBJ2-5
cdr3_nt: TGTGCCAGCAGCTGGCTCACGACAGGGGCAACCTATGGCTACACCTTC; cdr3_aa: CASSWLTTGATYGYTF; d_call: TRBD1; v_call: TRBV6-1; clone_size: NA; j_call: TRBJ1-2
cdr3_nt: TGTGCCAGCAGCTTCTTCTACGGACAGGGGTTTGGTGAGCAGTTCTTC; cdr3_aa: CASSFFYGQGFGEQFF; d_call: TRBD1; v_call: TRBV11-1; clone_size: once; j_call: TRBJ2-1
cdr3_nt: TGTGCCACCAGCGAAGATCGGGGGCCGAATGGCTACACCTTC; cdr3_aa: CATSEDRGPNGYTF; d_call: NA; v_call: TRBV15; clone_size: NA; j_call: TRBJ1-2
cdr3_nt: TGTGCTAGCAGCTTAGGACCGACCGGGGAGCTGTTTTTT; cdr3_aa: CASSLGPTGELFF; d_call: NA; v_call: TRBV7-7; clone_size: NA; j_call: TRBJ2-2
cdr3_nt: TGCGCCAGCAGCCAAGATTGGGACAACTCCTACGAGCAGTACTTC; cdr3_aa: CASSQDWDNSYEQYF; d_call: NA; v_call: TRBV4-3; clone_size: NA; j_call: TRBJ2-7
cdr3_nt: TGTGCCACCAGCAGAGTGCAAGCAAATGAGCAGTTCTTC; cdr3_aa: CATSRVQANEQFF; d_call: NA; v_call: TRBV15; clone_size: NA; j_call: TRBJ2-1
cdr3_nt: TGTGCCAGCAGCCCCCCCCCGGTCACAGATACGCAGTATTTT; cdr3_aa: CASSPPPVTDTQYF; d_call: NA; v_call: TRBV11-1; clone_size: NA; j_call: TRBJ2-3
cdr3_nt: TGTGCCAGCAGCGTACCACCTGGACAGCCGAACACTGAAGCTTTCTTT; cdr3_aa: CASSVPPGQPNTEAFF; d_call: NA; v_call: TRBV9; clone_size: NA; j_call: TRBJ1-1
cdr3_nt: TGCGCCAGCAGCCTCGGGAAGGGCACAGATACGCAGTATTTT; cdr3_aa: CASSLGKGTDTQYF; d_call: NA; v_call: TRBV4-1; clone_size: NA; j_call: TRBJ2-3
cdr3_nt: TGCGCCAGCAGCTTGGTAGCGGGTAGCTCCTACAATGAGCAGTTCTTC; cdr3_aa: CASSLVAGSSYNEQFF; d_call: TRBD2; v_call: TRBV5-1; clone_size: NA; j_call: TRBJ2-1
cdr3_nt: TGTGCCAGCAGTTTTGTGGGGCTTTCGAACACTGAAGCTTTCTTT; cdr3_aa: CASSFVGLSNTEAFF; d_call: NA; v_call: TRBV28; clone_size: NA; j_call: TRBJ1-1
cdr3_nt: TGTGCCAGCAGCCCCCTGGCGGTTGAGCAGTTCTTC; cdr3_aa: CASSPLAVEQFF; d_call: NA; v_call: TRBV7-9; clone_size: NA; j_call: TRBJ2-1
cdr3_nt: TGTGCCAGCAGCTTAGGGGAGATGAACACTGAAGCTTTCTTT; cdr3_aa: CASSLGEMNTEAFF; d_call: NA; v_call: TRBV11-1; clone_size: NA; j_call: TRBJ1-1
cdr3_nt: TGCGCCAGCAGCCAGCGGACTGCCTACACTGAGCAGTTCTTC; cdr3_aa: CASSQRTAYTEQFF; d_call: NA; v_call: TRBV4-1; clone_size: NA; j_call: TRBJ2-1
cdr3_nt: TGCGCCAGCAGCCAGGATAGCGGGAGCTCCTACAATGAGCAGTTCTTC; cdr3_aa: CASSQDSGSSYNEQFF; d_call: TRBD2; v_call: TRBV4-3; clone_size: large; j_call: TRBJ2-1